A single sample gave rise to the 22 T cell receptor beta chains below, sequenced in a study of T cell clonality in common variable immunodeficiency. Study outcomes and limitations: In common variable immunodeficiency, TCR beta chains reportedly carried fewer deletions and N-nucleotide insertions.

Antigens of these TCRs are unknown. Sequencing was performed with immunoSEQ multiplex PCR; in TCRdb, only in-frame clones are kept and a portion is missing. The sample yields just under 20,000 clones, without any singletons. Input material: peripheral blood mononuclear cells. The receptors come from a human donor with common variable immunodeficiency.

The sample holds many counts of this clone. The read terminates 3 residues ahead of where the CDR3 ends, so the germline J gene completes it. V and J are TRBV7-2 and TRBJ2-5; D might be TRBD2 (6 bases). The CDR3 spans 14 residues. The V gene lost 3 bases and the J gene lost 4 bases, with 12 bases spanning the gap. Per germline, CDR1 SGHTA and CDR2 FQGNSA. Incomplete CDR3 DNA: TGTGCCAGCAGCTTCCCCTTAGCGGTAGAGACC. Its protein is CASSFPLAVET. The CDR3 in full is CASSFPLAVETQYF.

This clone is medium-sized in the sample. The sequenced CDR3 bases are TGTGCCAGTAGTGAGGAAGCGGGGTACTCCTACGAG. It codes for CASSEEAGYSYE. The whole CDR3 region reads CASSEEAGYSYEQYF. This sequence joins TRBV19 and TRBJ2-7; 7 nucleotides match TRBD2. From the germline J gene comes the end of the CDR3, since the read stops 3 residues before it. The CDR3 is made up of 15 amino acids. Trimming cost V 5 bases and J 0 bases; bases outside gene matches: 7. The germline gives CDR1 LNHDA, CDR2 SQIVND (reference sequence). The full variable domain, in which reference TRBV19 and TRBJ2-7 provide the parts outside the CDR3, is DGGITQSPKYLFRKEGQNVTLSCEQNLNHDAMYWYRQDPGQGLRLIYYSQIVNDFQKGDIAEGYSVSREKKESFPLTVTSAQKNPTAFYLCASSEEAGYSYEQYFGPGTRLTVT.

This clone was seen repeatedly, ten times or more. CDR3 residues: CASSLLPDRGAGGYTF. Incomplete CDR3 DNA: TGTGCCAGCAGCCTTCTCCCGGACAGGGGCGCGGGTGGC. The chain has TRBV2 and TRBJ1-2; 9 nucleotides match TRBD1. The read halts 3 residues ahead of the CDR3 end, with the missing end drawn from the germline J gene. Germline V gives CDR1 SNHLY, CDR2 FYNNEI. V lost 6 bases, J lost 7 bases, and 15 bases stayed unmatched. This CDR3 spans 16 amino acids. The whole variable domain, filled in from reference TRBV2 and TRBJ1-2, reads EPEVTQTPSHQVTQMGQEVILRCVPISNHLYFYWYRQILGQKVEFLVSFYNNEISEKSEIFDDQFSVERPDGSNFTLKIRSTKLEDSAMYFCASSLLPDRGAGGYTFGSGTRLTVV.

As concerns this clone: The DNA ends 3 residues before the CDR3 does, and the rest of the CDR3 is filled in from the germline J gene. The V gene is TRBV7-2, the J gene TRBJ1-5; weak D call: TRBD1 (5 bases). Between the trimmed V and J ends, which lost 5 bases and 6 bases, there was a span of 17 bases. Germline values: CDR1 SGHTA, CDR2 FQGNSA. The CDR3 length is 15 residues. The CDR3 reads CASSQLGVGGQPQHF. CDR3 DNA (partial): TGTGCCAGCAGCCAACTCGGGGTGGGGGGTCAGCCC.

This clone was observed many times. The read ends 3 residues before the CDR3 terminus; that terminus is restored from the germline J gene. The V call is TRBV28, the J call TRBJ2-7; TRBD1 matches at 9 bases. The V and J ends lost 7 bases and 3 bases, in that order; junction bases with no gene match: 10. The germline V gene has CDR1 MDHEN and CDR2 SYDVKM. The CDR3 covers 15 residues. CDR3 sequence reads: CASMGGGTGNYEQYF. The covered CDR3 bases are TGTGCCAGCATGGGAGGGGGGACAGGGAACTACGAG.

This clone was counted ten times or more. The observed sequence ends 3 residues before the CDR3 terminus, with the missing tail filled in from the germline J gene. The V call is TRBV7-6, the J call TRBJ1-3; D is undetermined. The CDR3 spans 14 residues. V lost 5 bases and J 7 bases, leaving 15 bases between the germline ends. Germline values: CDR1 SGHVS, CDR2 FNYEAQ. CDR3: CASSPAYPRNTIYF. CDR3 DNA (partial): TGTGCCAGCAGCCCTGCATATCCACGGAACACC. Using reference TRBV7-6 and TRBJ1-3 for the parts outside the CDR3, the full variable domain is GAGVSQSPRYKVTKRGQDVALRCDPISGHVSLYWYRQALGQGPEFLTYFNYEAQQDKSGLPNDRFSAERPEGSISTLTIQRTEQRDSAMYRCASSPAYPRNTIYFGEGSWLTVV.

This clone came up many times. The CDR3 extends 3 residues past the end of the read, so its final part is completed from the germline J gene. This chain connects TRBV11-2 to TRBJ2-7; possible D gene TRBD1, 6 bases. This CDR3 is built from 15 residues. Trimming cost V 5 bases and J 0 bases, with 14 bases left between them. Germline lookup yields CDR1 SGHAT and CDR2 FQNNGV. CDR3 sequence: CASSPTGHGSYEQYF. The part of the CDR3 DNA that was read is TGTGCCAGCAGCCCCACGGGACACGGCTCCTACGAG.

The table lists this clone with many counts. The CDR3 DNA, read in part, is TGTGCCAGTAGTATAGGTGGACAGGTTAATGAAAAA. Translation: CASSIGGQVNEK. In full, the CDR3 reads CASSIGGQVNEKLFF. The chain uses TRBV19 and TRBJ1-4, with TRBD1 matching 7 bases. The observed sequence ends 3 residues before the CDR3 terminus, with the missing tail filled in from the germline J gene. In germline, CDR1 is LNHDA, CDR2 SQIVND (reference sequence). There are 15 residues in the CDR3. V gave up 1 base and J gave up 4 bases; unmatched junction bases: 3.

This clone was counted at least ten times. The CDR3 region is CASSSWTGARTEAFF. Incomplete CDR3 DNA: TGTGCCAGCAGCTCCTGGACAGGGGCTAGAACTGAA. The chain carries TRBV11-2 and TRBJ1-1; TRBD1 aligns across 9 bases. The read is 3 residues too short to cover the CDR3 end, so that end is filled in from the germline J gene. Germline CDR1 is SGHAT and CDR2 is FQNNGV. V shed 4 bases and J 5 bases; nucleotides not matched to a gene: 8. The CDR3 runs 15 residues.

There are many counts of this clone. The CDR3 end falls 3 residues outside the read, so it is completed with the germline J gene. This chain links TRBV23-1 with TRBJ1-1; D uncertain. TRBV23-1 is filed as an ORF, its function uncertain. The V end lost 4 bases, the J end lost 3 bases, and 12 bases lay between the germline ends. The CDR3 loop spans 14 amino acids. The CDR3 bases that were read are TGCGCCAGCAGTCCGGGGAGGTTCGACACTGAA. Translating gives CASSPGRFDTE. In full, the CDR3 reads CASSPGRFDTEAFF.

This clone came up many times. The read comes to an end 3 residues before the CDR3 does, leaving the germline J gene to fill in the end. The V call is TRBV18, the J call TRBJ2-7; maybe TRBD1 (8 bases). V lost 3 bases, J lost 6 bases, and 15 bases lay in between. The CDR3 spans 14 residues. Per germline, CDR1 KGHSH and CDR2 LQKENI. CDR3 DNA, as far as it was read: TGTGCCAGCTCACCCGGACAGGGAGGGCTCGAG. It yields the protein CASSPGQGGLE. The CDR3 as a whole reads CASSPGQGGLEQYF.

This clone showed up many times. The CDR3 sequence: CASSQGFSSYNEQFF. CDR3 bases read: TGTGCCAGCAGCCAAGGGTTTAGCTCCTACAATGAG. The gene calls are TRBV14 and TRBJ2-1; D ambiguous. Sequencing ends 3 residues short of the CDR3 end; the germline J gene provides the rest. The germline gives CDR1 SGHDN, CDR2 FVKESK. Trimming stripped 1 base from V and 0 bases from J, with 7 bases between. The CDR3 contains 15 residues.

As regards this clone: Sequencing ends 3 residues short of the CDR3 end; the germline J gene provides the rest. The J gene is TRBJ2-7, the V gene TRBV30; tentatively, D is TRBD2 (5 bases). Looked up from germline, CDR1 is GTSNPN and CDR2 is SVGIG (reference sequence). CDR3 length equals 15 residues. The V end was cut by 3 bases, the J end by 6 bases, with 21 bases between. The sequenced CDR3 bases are TGTGCCTGGAGCAACAGCGGCGGATCGCTTTTCGAG. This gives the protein CAWSNSGGSLFE. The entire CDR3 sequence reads CAWSNSGGSLFEQYF.

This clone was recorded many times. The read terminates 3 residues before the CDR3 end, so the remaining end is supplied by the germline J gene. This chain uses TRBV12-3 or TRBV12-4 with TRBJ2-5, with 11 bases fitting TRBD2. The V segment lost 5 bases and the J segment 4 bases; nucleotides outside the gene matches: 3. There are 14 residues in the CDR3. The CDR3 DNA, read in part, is TGTGCCAGCAGTCTCCTAGCGGGGGGAGAGACC. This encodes CASSLLAGGET. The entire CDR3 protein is CASSLLAGGETQYF.

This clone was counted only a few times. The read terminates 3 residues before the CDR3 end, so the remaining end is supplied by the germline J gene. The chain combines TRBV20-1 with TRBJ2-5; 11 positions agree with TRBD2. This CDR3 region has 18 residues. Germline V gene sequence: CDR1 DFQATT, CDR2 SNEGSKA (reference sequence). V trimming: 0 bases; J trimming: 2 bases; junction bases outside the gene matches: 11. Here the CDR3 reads CSARDVVAGGPGQETQYF. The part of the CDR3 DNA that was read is TGCAGTGCTAGAGATGTGGTAGCGGGAGGGCCCGGGCAAGAGACC.

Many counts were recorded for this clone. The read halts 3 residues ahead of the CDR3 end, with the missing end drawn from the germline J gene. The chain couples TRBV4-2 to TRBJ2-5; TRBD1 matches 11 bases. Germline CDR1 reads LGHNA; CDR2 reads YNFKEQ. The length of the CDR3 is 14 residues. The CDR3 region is CASSQGGQGVTQYF. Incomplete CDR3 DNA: TGTGCCAGCAGCCAAGGGGGACAGGGGGTTACC.

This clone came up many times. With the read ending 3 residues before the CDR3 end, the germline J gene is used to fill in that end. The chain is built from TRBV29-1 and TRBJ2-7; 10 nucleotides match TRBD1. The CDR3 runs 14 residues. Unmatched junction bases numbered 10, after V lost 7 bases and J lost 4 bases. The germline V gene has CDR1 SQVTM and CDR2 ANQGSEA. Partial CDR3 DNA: TGCAGCGCCCGATTGACAGGGGGCCCATACGAG. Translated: CSARLTGGPYE. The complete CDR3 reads CSARLTGGPYEQYF.

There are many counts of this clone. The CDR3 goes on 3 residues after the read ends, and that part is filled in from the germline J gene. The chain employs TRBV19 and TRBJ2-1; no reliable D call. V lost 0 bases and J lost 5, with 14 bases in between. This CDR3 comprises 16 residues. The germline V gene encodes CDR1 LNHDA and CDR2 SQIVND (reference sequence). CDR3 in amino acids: CASSIEVAPFNNEQFF. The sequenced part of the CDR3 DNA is TGTGCCAGTAGTATAGAGGTAGCCCCATTTAACAATGAG.

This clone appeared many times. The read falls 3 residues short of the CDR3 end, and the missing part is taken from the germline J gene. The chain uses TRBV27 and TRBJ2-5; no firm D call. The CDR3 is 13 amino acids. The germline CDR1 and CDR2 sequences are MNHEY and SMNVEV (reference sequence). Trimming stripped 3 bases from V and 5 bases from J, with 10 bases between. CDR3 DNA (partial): TGTGCCAGCAGTTTCGGCCGGCGGGAGACC. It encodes CASSFGRRET. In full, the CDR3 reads CASSFGRRETQYF.

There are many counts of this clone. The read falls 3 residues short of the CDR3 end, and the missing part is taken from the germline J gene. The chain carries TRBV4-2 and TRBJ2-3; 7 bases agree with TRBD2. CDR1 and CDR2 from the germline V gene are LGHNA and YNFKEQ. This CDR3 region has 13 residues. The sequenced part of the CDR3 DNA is TGTGCCAGCAGCCAGGAGGCGGGAGCTGCG. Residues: CASSQEAGAA. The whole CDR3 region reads CASSQEAGAAQYF.

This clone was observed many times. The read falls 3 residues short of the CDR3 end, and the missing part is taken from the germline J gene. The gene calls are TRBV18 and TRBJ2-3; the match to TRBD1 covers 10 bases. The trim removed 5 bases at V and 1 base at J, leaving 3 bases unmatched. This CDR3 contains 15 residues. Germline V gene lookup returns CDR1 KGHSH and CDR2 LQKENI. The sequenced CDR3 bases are TGTGCCAGCTCAGGACAGGGGGACGGCACAGATACG. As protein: CASSGQGDGTDT. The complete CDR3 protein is CASSGQGDGTDTQYF.

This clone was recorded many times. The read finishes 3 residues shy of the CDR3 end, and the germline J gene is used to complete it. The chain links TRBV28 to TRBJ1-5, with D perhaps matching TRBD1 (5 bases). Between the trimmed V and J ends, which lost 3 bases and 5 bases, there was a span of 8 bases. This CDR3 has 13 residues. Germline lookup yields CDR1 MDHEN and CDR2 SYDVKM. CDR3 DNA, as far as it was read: TGTGCCAGCAGTTTCAGGGTAGATCAGCCC. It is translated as CASSFRVDQP. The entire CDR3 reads CASSFRVDQPQHF.